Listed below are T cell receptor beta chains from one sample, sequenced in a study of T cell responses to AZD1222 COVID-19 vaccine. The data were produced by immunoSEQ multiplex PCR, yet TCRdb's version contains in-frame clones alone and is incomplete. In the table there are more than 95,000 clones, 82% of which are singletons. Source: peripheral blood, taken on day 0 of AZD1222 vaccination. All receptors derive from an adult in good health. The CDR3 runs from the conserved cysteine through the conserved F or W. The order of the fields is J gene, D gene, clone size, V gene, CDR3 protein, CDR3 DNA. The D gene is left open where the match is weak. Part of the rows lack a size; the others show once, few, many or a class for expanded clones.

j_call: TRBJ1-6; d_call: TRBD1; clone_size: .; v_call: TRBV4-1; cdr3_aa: CASSQDPLRRTGALSYNSPLHF; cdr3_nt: TGCGCCAGCAGCCAAGATCCCCTCAGGAGGACAGGGGCTCTCTCCTATAATTCACCCCTCCACTTT
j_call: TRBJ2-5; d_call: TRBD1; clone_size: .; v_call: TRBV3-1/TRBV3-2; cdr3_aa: CASSQLEGASGTQYF; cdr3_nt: TGTGCCAGCAGCCAACTTGAGGGGGCCAGCGGGACCCAGTACTTC
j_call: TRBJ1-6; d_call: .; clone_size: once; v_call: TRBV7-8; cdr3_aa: CASSLVEDSSSYNSPLHF; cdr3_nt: TGTGCCAGCAGCTTAGTAGAGGACTCTAGCTCCTATAATTCACCCCTCCACTTT
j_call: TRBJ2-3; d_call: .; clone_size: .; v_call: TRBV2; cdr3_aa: CASSEALQGGTARYF; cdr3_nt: TGTGCCAGCAGTGAAGCGCTTCAGGGTGGGACTGCCCGGTATTTT
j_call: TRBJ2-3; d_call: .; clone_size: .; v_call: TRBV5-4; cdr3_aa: CASSFEGTFADTQYF; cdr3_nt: TGTGCCAGCAGCTTCGAGGGAACCTTCGCAGATACGCAGTATTTT
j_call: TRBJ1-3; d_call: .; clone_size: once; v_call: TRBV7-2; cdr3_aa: CASSLVGEFGNTIYF; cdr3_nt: TGTGCCAGCAGCTTAGTAGGGGAATTTGGAAACACCATATATTTT
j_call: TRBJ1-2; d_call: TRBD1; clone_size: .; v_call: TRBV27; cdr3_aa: CASGGQGKYGYTF; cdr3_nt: TGTGCCAGCGGGGGACAGGGGAAATATGGCTACACCTTC
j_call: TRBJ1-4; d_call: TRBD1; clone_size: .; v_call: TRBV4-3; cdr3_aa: CASSQDAGGSEKLFF; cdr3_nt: TGCGCCAGCAGCCAAGATGCAGGGGGGAGTGAAAAACTGTTTTTT
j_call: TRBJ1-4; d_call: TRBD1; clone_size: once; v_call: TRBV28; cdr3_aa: CATSTGGEKLFF; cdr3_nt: TGTGCCACTTCCACAGGGGGCGAAAAACTGTTTTTT
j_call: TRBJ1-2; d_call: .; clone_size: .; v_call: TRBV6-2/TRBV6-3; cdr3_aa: CASSLAAVNYGYTF; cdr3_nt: TGTGCCAGCAGCCTTGCGGCGGTTAACTATGGCTACACCTTC
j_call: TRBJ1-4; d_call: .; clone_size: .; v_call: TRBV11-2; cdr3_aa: CASSSVRELFF; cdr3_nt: TGTGCCAGCAGTTCCGTTCGGGAACTGTTTTTT
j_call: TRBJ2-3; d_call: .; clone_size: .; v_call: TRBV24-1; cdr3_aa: CATSESGLSTDTQYF; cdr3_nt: TGTGCCACCAGTGAGTCGGGACTGAGCACAGATACGCAGTATTTT
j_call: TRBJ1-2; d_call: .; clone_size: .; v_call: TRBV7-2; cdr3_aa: CASSPMQGSESYTF; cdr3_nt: TGTGCCAGCAGCCCAATGCAGGGATCGGAGAGCTACACCTTC
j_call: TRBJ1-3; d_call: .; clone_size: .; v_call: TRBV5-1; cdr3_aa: CASSPMPGNTIYF; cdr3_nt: TGCGCCAGCAGTCCGATGCCTGGAAACACCATATATTTT
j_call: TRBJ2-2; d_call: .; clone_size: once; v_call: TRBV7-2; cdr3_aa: CASSLLNTGELFF; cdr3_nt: TGTGCCAGCAGCCTTCTTAACACCGGGGAGCTGTTTTTT
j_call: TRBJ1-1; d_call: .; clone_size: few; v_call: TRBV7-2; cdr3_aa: CASSHRIANTEAFF; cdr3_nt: TGTGCCAGCAGCCACCGCATAGCGAACACTGAAGCTTTCTTT
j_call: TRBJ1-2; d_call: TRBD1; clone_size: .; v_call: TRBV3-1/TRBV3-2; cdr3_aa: CASMRAGDRGSLRYGYTF; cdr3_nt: TGTGCCAGCATGCGCGCCGGGGACAGGGGGTCCCTTCGGTATGGCTACACCTTC
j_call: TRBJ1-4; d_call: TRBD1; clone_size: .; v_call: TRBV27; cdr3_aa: CASSTRTGGSEKLFF; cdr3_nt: TGTGCCAGCAGTACGAGGACAGGGGGCAGTGAAAAACTGTTTTTT
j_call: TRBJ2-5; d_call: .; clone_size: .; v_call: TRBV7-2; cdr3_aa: CASSLSRGRVETQYF; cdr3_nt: TGTGCCAGCAGCTTATCGCGGGGCCGGGTGGAGACCCAGTACTTC
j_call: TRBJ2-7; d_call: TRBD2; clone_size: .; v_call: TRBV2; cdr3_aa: CASSEGTSGGAPYEQYF; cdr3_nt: TGTGCCAGCAGTGAAGGGACTAGCGGGGGGGCCCCCTACGAGCAGTACTTC
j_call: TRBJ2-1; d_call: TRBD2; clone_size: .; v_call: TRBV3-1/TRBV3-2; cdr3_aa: CASSLSRGGYNEQFF; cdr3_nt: TGTGCCAGCAGCTTGTCACGGGGGGGGTACAATGAGCAGTTCTTC
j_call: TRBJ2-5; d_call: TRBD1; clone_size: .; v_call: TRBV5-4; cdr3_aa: CASSKGGGVVGETQYF; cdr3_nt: TGTGCCAGCAGCAAAGGGGGCGGCGTGGTAGGGGAGACCCAGTACTTC
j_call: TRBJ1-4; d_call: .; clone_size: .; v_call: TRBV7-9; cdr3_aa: CASSSRVDRPELFF; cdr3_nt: TGTGCCAGCAGCTCGAGGGTCGACAGGCCGGAACTGTTTTTT
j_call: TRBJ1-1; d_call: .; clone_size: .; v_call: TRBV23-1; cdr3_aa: CASGHRTGQNTEAFF; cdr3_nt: TGCGCCAGCGGGCATCGCACAGGTCAGAACACTGAAGCTTTCTTT
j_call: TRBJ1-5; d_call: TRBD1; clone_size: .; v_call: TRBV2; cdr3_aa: CASKPGQGYSNQPQHF; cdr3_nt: TGTGCCAGCAAACCGGGACAGGGGTATAGCAATCAGCCCCAGCATTTT
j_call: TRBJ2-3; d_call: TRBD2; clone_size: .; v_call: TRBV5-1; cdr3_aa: CASSLELAGGQSTQYF; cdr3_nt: TGCGCCAGCAGCTTGGAACTAGCGGGGGGCCAGTCAACGCAGTATTTT
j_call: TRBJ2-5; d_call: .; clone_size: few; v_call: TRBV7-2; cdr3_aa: CAITRWETQYF; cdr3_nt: TGTGCCATCACTCGTTGGGAGACCCAGTACTTC
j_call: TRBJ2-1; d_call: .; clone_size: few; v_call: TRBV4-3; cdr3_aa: CASSQVRSSYNEQFF; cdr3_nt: TGCGCCAGCAGCCAAGTCCGGAGCTCCTACAATGAGCAGTTCTTC
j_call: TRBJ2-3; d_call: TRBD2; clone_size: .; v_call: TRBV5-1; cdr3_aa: CASSSAGGGTDTQYF; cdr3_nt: TGCGCCAGCAGCTCAGCGGGGGGCGGCACAGATACGCAGTATTTT
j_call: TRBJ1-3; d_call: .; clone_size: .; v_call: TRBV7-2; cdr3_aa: CASSSRADGNTIYF; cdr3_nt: TGTGCCAGCAGCTCCCGGGCCGATGGAAACACCATATATTTT
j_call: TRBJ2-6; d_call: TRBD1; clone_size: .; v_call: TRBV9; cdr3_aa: CASSGTGGSGANVLTF; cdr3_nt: TGTGCCAGCAGCGGGACAGGCGGCTCTGGGGCCAACGTCCTGACTTTC
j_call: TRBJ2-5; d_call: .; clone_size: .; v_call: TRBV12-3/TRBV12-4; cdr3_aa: CASSPQTRETQYF; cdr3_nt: TGTGCCAGCAGTCCGCAGACCCGGGAGACCCAGTACTTC
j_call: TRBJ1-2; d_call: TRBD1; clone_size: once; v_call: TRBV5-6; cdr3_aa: CASSPWRGQGAHGYTF; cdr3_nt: TGTGCCAGCAGCCCGTGGCGGGGACAGGGGGCGCATGGCTACACCTTC
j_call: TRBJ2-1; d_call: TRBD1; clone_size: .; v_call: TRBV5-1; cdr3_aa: CASSLEAGGTYNEQFF; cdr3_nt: TGCGCCAGCAGCTTGGAGGCAGGGGGCACCTACAATGAGCAGTTCTTC
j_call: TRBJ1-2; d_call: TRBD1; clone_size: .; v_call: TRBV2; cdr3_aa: CASSRDSNYGYTF; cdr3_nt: TGTGCCAGCAGTAGGGACAGTAACTATGGCTACACCTTC
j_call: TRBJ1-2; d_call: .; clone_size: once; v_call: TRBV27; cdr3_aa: CASSSLVVGYGYTF; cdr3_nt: TGTGCCAGCAGTTCCCTCGTGGTGGGCTATGGCTACACCTTC
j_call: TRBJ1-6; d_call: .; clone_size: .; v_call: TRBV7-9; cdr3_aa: CASSFSSYNSPLHF; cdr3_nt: TGTGCCAGCAGCTTCTCCTCCTATAATTCACCCCTCCACTTT
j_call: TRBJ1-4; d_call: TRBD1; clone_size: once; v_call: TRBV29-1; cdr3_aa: CSGMGQGIHSYGEKLFF; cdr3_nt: TGCAGCGGAATGGGACAGGGGATTCATTCTTATGGTGAAAAACTGTTTTTT
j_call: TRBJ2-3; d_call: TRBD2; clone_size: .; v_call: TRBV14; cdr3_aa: CASSQLTRTSGDTQYF; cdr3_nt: TGTGCCAGCAGCCAGCTCACCCGGACTAGCGGGGATACGCAGTATTTT
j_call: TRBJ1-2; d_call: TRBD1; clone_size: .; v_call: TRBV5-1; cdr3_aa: CASSLGDSDRDRYTF; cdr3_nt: TGCGCCAGCAGCTTGGGAGACTCGGACAGGGATCGCTACACCTTC
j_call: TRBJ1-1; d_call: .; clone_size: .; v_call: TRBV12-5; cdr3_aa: CASGLLARSEAFF; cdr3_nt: TGTGCTAGTGGTTTGTTGGCCAGATCGGAAGCTTTCTTT
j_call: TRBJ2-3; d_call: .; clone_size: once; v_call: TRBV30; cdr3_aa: CAWSVGLAVGRGGTDTQYF; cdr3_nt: TGTGCCTGGAGTGTGGGGTTGGCGGTAGGGCGGGGTGGGACAGATACGCAGTATTTT